This is a list of T cell receptor beta chains from one sample in a study of identifying expanded T cells in peripheral blood. Repertoires were generated with immunoSEQ multiplex PCR, while TCRdb's copy carries only in-frame clones and drops some. The table shows fewer than 110,000 clones, with around nine tenths occurring only once. The sample taken for sequencing was blood. The receptors were gathered from a person between 18 and 75 years old in good health. CDR3s include the opening cysteine and the closing phenylalanine or tryptophan. A D gene is named only where the DNA matches it firmly. A clone size is listed for some rows: how often the clone was seen (once, few, many), or a class if it is expanded.

V gene,J gene,clone size,D gene,CDR3 DNA,CDR3 protein
TRBV5-8,TRBJ1-1,.,.,TGTGCCAGCAGGAGAACTGGGGGGACTGAAGCTTTCTTT,CASRRTGGTEAFF
TRBV4-3,TRBJ1-2,.,TRBD1,TGCGCCAGCAGCCAAGATCCGACGGGCTACGATGTGACAGGGTCGGATGGCTACACCTTC,CASSQDPTGYDVTGSDGYTF
TRBV7-9,TRBJ2-3,.,.,TGTGCCAGCAACCGGGGGGCCGATACGCGCACAGATACGCAGTATTTT,CASNRGADTRTDTQYF
TRBV7-2,TRBJ2-7,few,.,TGTGCCAGCAGCTTAGACTACGAGCAGTACTTC,CASSLDYEQYF
TRBV6-5,TRBJ1-5,.,.,TGTGCCAGCAGTCCCGGACCGCTTAGCAATCAGCCCCAGCATTTT,CASSPGPLSNQPQHF
TRBV5-1,TRBJ1-2,.,TRBD1,TGCGCCAGCAGCGGGCAGACAGGGGGCTATGGCTACACCTTC,CASSGQTGGYGYTF
TRBV4-3,TRBJ2-7,.,TRBD2,TGCGCCAGCAGCCAAGATCCCTCGACTAGCGGGGAGAAATACTACGAGCAGTACTTC,CASSQDPSTSGEKYYEQYF
TRBV28,TRBJ2-7,.,.,TGTGCCAGCAGGAGGGACGTGGACTACGAGCAGTACTTC,CASRRDVDYEQYF
TRBV27,TRBJ1-2,.,TRBD1,TGTGCCAGCAGCCTACAGGGGGCGACCGGCTACACCTTC,CASSLQGATGYTF
TRBV28,TRBJ2-5,.,TRBD1,TGTGCCAGCAGTTTAGCCGGACAGGGCGGAGAGACCCAGTACTTC,CASSLAGQGGETQYF
TRBV7-9,TRBJ2-5,.,TRBD1,TGTGCCAGCCGAACAGGGACAGGGGGCACGGGGGAGACCCAGTACTTC,CASRTGTGGTGETQYF
TRBV25-1,TRBJ1-3,once,.,TGTGCCAGCAGTGAATCTGGCAGGGGCTCTGGAAACACCATATATTTT,CASSESGRGSGNTIYF
TRBV5-1,TRBJ1-3,.,.,TGCGCCAGCAGCTTGGACCCCCTCTATCCCTCTGGAAACACCATATATTTT,CASSLDPLYPSGNTIYF
TRBV14,TRBJ2-1,.,TRBD2,TGTGCCAGCAGCCAAGGACTAGCGGGTTACAATGAGCAGTTCTTC,CASSQGLAGYNEQFF
TRBV2,TRBJ2-7,.,.,TGTGCCAGCAGAACCCGGGCGGGGGCCTCCTACGAGCAGTACTTC,CASRTRAGASYEQYF
TRBV5-5,TRBJ2-4,.,.,TGTGCCAGCAGCTCTGGCCGACAGGATTTATCTCTAGCCAAAAACATTCAGTACTTC,CASSSGRQDLSLAKNIQYF
TRBV19,TRBJ2-3,.,.,TGTGCCAGTAGTCGGGACCAATACACAGATACGCAGTATTTT,CASSRDQYTDTQYF
TRBV6-5,TRBJ1-2,few,.,TGTGCCAGCAGTTCGGGTTTTGGCTACACCTTC,CASSSGFGYTF
TRBV7-9,TRBJ2-1,.,.,TGTGCCAGCACCAGAGGAGGGGGGGCTGGGAATGAGCAGTTCTTC,CASTRGGGAGNEQFF
TRBV5-8,TRBJ2-6,.,.,TGTGCCAGCAGCCTAGGACATTTCATCTCTGGGGCCAACGTCCTGACTTTC,CASSLGHFISGANVLTF
TRBV18,TRBJ2-6,.,.,TGTGCCAGCTCACCTAACGTGGGGGCCAACGTCCTGACTTTC,CASSPNVGANVLTF
TRBV5-6,TRBJ1-1,.,.,TGTGCCAGCAGCTTGACGAGCGGATATCGCACTGAAGCTTTCTTT,CASSLTSGYRTEAFF
TRBV21-1,TRBJ2-7,.,.,TGTGCCAGCAGCATGGGGTGGGTGAGCGAGCAGTACTTC,CASSMGWVSEQYF
TRBV7-9,TRBJ2-3,.,TRBD1,TGTGCCAGCAGCTTAGACAGGGGCGGGAGCACAGATACGCAGTATTTT,CASSLDRGGSTDTQYF
TRBV6-6,TRBJ2-3,.,.,TGTGCCAGCAGCCCGACAGCTAGCACAGATACGCAGTATTTT,CASSPTASTDTQYF
TRBV6-5,TRBJ1-2,once,TRBD1,TGTGCCAGCAGTGACACGACAGGGCTAGGCTACACCTTC,CASSDTTGLGYTF
TRBV14,TRBJ2-2,.,.,TGTGCCAGCAGCCAAACGGGGGAAGAAGGGGAGCTGTTTTTT,CASSQTGEEGELFF
TRBV4-2,TRBJ1-4,once,TRBD1,TGTGCCAGCAGCCAAGACCCCGACAGGGGGCTTAGGGAAAAACTGTTTTTT,CASSQDPDRGLREKLFF
TRBV28,TRBJ1-2,once,TRBD1,TGTGCCAGCAGTCCCCCTCCAGGTCAGGGGGCAAGTTATGGCTACACCTTC,CASSPPPGQGASYGYTF
TRBV5-6,TRBJ2-2,.,TRBD2,TGTGCCAGCACCGGGGGAGGACTAGGGTCCGGGGAGCTGTTTTTT,CASTGGGLGSGELFF
TRBV5-4,TRBJ1-1,once,.,TGTGCCAGCAGCTTGCTGGGCGGCTATGGCGGCTCCACTGAAGCTTTCTTT,CASSLLGGYGGSTEAFF
TRBV30,TRBJ2-7,.,TRBD1,TGTGCCTGGAATCCGGGACAGGGGTACGAGCAGTACTTC,CAWNPGQGYEQYF
TRBV11-2,TRBJ1-1,.,.,TGTGCCAGCAGCTTAATGAGTATGACCCCCATTAGGAATGAAGCTTTCTTT,CASSLMSMTPIRNEAFF
TRBV19,TRBJ1-3,.,.,TGTGCCAGTACGATAATTTGGCAGAGGAGCTCTGGAAACACCATATATTTT,CASTIIWQRSSGNTIYF
TRBV7-9,TRBJ1-6,.,.,TGTGCCAGCAGCTTAATGGGGCTCGGATCACCCCTCCACTTT,CASSLMGLGSPLHF
TRBV7-2,TRBJ1-2,.,.,TGTGCCAGCAGCTTAGGGACGTTCGATAACTATGGCTACACCTTC,CASSLGTFDNYGYTF
TRBV7-2,TRBJ2-7,.,.,TGTGCCAGCAGCTTATACGCTCAGGGTGGCGAGCAGTACTTC,CASSLYAQGGEQYF
TRBV21-1,TRBJ2-4,.,.,TGTGCCAGCAGCAAACTGAACCCGCGAGCGGGGAGGTTAGCCAAAAACATTCAGTACTTC,CASSKLNPRAGRLAKNIQYF
TRBV28,TRBJ2-3,.,.,TGTGCCAGCAACTCCAGGGGTATATACACAGATACGCAGTATTTT,CASNSRGIYTDTQYF
TRBV11-2,TRBJ2-1,once,TRBD2,TGTGCCAGCAGCTTAGGACTAGCGGGGTTGGAGCAGTTCTTC,CASSLGLAGLEQFF
TRBV19,TRBJ1-5,.,.,TGTGCCAGTAGTATAACGGGCGGGAGTGGCAATCAGCCCCAGCATTTT,CASSITGGSGNQPQHF
TRBV7-2,TRBJ1-1,.,.,TGTGCCAGCAGCCTACCCGGGGCCACTGAAGCTTTCTTT,CASSLPGATEAFF
TRBV28,TRBJ2-7,.,TRBD1,TGTGCCAGCAGCCCCGCAGGGGGCTACTACGAGCAGTACTTC,CASSPAGGYYEQYF
TRBV28,TRBJ2-7,few,.,TGTGCCAGCAGTTTCGGAACCTCCTACGAGCAGTACTTC,CASSFGTSYEQYF
TRBV20-1,TRBJ2-7,.,.,TGCAGTGCGCTACTAGAATACGAGCAGTACTTC,CSALLEYEQYF
TRBV5-4,TRBJ2-1,.,.,TGTGCCAGCAGCTTGGCATGGCGCGGGGCGGGTGAGCAGTTCTTC,CASSLAWRGAGEQFF